This is a list of T cell receptor beta chains from one sample in a study of cytomegalovirus exposure and HLA in healthy donors. Generated by immunoSEQ multiplex PCR, the TCRdb table keeps only in-frame clones and is missing some. The sample lists 110,000 to 150,000 clones, roughly three quarters occurring once. The specimen sequenced was PBMCs. The source is a woman in her 40s in good health and CMV-seronegative. Each CDR3 is given with its conserved first and last residue. Fields, in order: clone size, J gene, V gene, D gene, CDR3 protein, CDR3 DNA. A D gene is named only where the DNA matches it firmly. The size of a clone is reported for some rows only, either as once, few or many, or as a class for expanded clones.

size: -; J: TRBJ2-7; V: TRBV6-5; D: TRBD1; CDR3: CASSYRTGDSEQYF; DNA: TGTGCCAGCAGTTACCGGACAGGGGACAGCGAGCAGTACTTC
size: once; J: TRBJ1-5; V: TRBV2; D: TRBD1; CDR3: CASSPQGANQPQHF; DNA: TGTGCCAGCAGTCCTCAGGGGGCCAATCAGCCCCAGCATTTT
size: few; J: TRBJ2-5; V: TRBV4-2; D: TRBD1; CDR3: CASSHGDRDQETQYF; DNA: TGTGCCAGCAGCCACGGCGACAGGGACCAAGAGACCCAGTACTTC
size: few; J: TRBJ1-5; V: TRBV2; D: -; CDR3: CASSVFEDQPQHF; DNA: TGTGCCAGCAGTGTTTTTGAGGATCAGCCCCAGCATTTT
size: -; J: TRBJ2-3; V: TRBV7-9; D: -; CDR3: CASSLARGADTQYF; DNA: TGTGCCAGCAGCTTGGCCAGGGGGGCCGATACGCAGTATTTT
size: -; J: TRBJ1-6; V: TRBV2; D: -; CDR3: CASTKGLRDNSPLHF; DNA: TGTGCCAGCACTAAGGGGCTTCGGGATAATTCACCCCTCCACTTT
size: -; J: TRBJ1-2; V: TRBV30; D: -; CDR3: CAWSRSGNYGYTF; DNA: TGTGCCTGGAGTAGGTCCGGGAACTATGGCTACACCTTC
size: -; J: TRBJ2-3; V: TRBV6-4; D: -; CDR3: CASSEGLGGSDTQYF; DNA: TGTGCCAGCAGTGAGGGACTAGGGGGCTCAGATACGCAGTATTTT
size: -; J: TRBJ1-1; V: TRBV10-3; D: TRBD1; CDR3: CAIGKGQQNTEAFF; DNA: TGTGCCATCGGTAAGGGACAGCAGAACACTGAAGCTTTCTTT
size: -; J: TRBJ1-2; V: TRBV10-3; D: -; CDR3: CAIRALYAGDYGYTF; DNA: TGTGCCATCAGGGCCCTATACGCGGGCGACTATGGCTACACCTTC
size: -; J: TRBJ2-5; V: TRBV7-9; D: -; CDR3: CASSLGGTPQETQYF; DNA: TGTGCCAGCAGCTTAGGCGGGACGCCGCAAGAGACCCAGTACTTC
size: -; J: TRBJ1-2; V: TRBV5-8; D: -; CDR3: CASSFSGSYGYTF; DNA: TGTGCCAGCAGCTTCTCGGGGTCGTATGGCTACACCTTC
size: -; J: TRBJ2-5; V: TRBV18; D: -; CDR3: CASSPPQDSYQETQYF; DNA: TGTGCCAGCTCACCCCCTCAGGACAGCTACCAAGAGACCCAGTACTTC
size: -; J: TRBJ1-1; V: TRBV2; D: -; CDR3: CASRTSQGNTEAFF; DNA: TGTGCCAGCAGAACCTCACAGGGGAACACTGAAGCTTTCTTT
size: -; J: TRBJ1-1; V: TRBV7-9; D: -; CDR3: CASSILPTTRVQKEAFF; DNA: TGTGCCAGCAGCATTCTCCCGACCACACGGGTGCAGAAAGAAGCTTTCTTT
size: -; J: TRBJ1-2; V: TRBV27; D: TRBD1; CDR3: CASSIGTGGHYGYTF; DNA: TGTGCCAGCAGTATCGGGACAGGGGGTCACTATGGCTACACCTTC
size: once; J: TRBJ2-5; V: TRBV7-9; D: TRBD1; CDR3: CASSLDRVGETQYF; DNA: TGTGCCAGCAGCCTCGACAGGGTAGGAGAGACCCAGTACTTC
size: -; J: TRBJ2-1; V: TRBV2; D: -; CDR3: CASSPGLGGGNSYNEQFF; DNA: TGTGCCAGCAGCCCCGGGTTGGGCGGAGGGAACTCCTACAATGAGCAGTTCTTC
size: -; J: TRBJ1-2; V: TRBV5-1; D: TRBD1; CDR3: CASSTSGTGGYGYTF; DNA: TGCGCCAGCAGCACGTCCGGGACAGGTGGATATGGCTACACCTTC
size: -; J: TRBJ1-2; V: TRBV27; D: -; CDR3: CASSPGVVGYGYTF; DNA: TGTGCCAGCAGTCCAGGGGTGGTAGGGTATGGCTACACCTTC
size: -; J: TRBJ1-6; V: TRBV14; D: -; CDR3: CASSQGSSYNSPLHF; DNA: TGTGCCAGCAGCCAGGGGAGCTCCTATAATTCACCCCTCCACTTT
size: -; J: TRBJ2-5; V: TRBV6-6; D: -; CDR3: CASSNRDTKETQYF; DNA: TGTGCCAGCAGTAACCGGGACACCAAAGAGACCCAGTACTTC
size: -; J: TRBJ2-2; V: TRBV9; D: TRBD2; CDR3: CASSVPPTSGGVRDGELFF; DNA: TGTGCCAGCAGCGTACCCCCGACTAGCGGGGGGGTTAGGGACGGGGAGCTGTTTTTT
size: -; J: TRBJ2-5; V: TRBV15; D: -; CDR3: CATSRDDWTAQETQYF; DNA: TGTGCCACCAGCAGAGACGACTGGACAGCCCAAGAGACCCAGTACTTC
size: few; J: TRBJ1-5; V: TRBV4-1; D: -; CDR3: CASSQDWSQPQHF; DNA: TGCGCCAGCAGCCAAGATTGGAGCCAGCCCCAGCATTTT
size: -; J: TRBJ2-7; V: TRBV4-1; D: -; CDR3: CASSQGLSSYEQYF; DNA: TGCGCCAGCAGCCAGGGCTTGAGCTCCTACGAGCAGTACTTC
size: -; J: TRBJ2-3; V: TRBV5-1; D: -; CDR3: CASSLLDRRPTDTQYF; DNA: TGCGCCAGCAGCCTGCTGGACAGACGGCCCACAGATACGCAGTATTTT
size: once; J: TRBJ1-1; V: TRBV19; D: -; CDR3: CASTPTGKTSEAFF; DNA: TGTGCCAGTACCCCGACAGGCAAGACGTCGGAAGCTTTCTTT
size: -; J: TRBJ1-1; V: TRBV19; D: -; CDR3: CASSRRGITEAFF; DNA: TGTGCCAGTAGTAGGAGGGGAATAACTGAAGCTTTCTTT
size: few; J: TRBJ1-1; V: TRBV7-9; D: -; CDR3: CASSPYTEAFF; DNA: TGTGCCAGCAGCCCATACACTGAAGCTTTCTTT
size: -; J: TRBJ2-5; V: TRBV9; D: -; CDR3: CASSPRLVGATQYF; DNA: TGTGCCAGCAGCCCTCGGTTGGTGGGGGCGACCCAGTACTTC
size: -; J: TRBJ1-2; V: TRBV18; D: -; CDR3: CASSPGRTYGYTF; DNA: TGTGCCAGCTCACCTGGGAGGACCTATGGCTACACCTTC
size: -; J: TRBJ2-3; V: TRBV9; D: -; CDR3: CASSVGFRGTDTQYF; DNA: TGTGCCAGCAGCGTAGGCTTCAGGGGCACAGATACGCAGTATTTT
size: once; J: TRBJ1-2; V: TRBV27; D: -; CDR3: CASRTTGYGYTF; DNA: TGTGCCAGCAGAACTACAGGGTACGGCTACACCTTC
size: -; J: TRBJ2-6; V: TRBV2; D: -; CDR3: CASSDLNSGANVLTF; DNA: TGTGCCAGCAGTGACCTTAACTCTGGGGCCAACGTCCTGACTTTC
size: -; J: TRBJ1-2; V: TRBV11-2; D: TRBD1; CDR3: CASSHGGTGSYGYTF; DNA: TGTGCCAGCAGCCACGGCGGGACAGGTAGCTATGGCTACACCTTC
size: -; J: TRBJ1-1; V: TRBV1; D: -; CDR3: CTSSQGKGGTEAFF; DNA: TGCACCAGCAGCCAGGGGAAAGGGGGTACTGAAGCTTTCTTT
size: -; J: TRBJ1-2; V: TRBV2; D: -; CDR3: CASRPRDYGYTF; DNA: TGTGCCAGCCGCCCCCGGGACTATGGCTACACCTTC
size: few; J: TRBJ2-7; V: TRBV12-5; D: -; CDR3: CASGLVRSEQYF; DNA: TGTGCTAGTGGTTTGGTACGGAGCGAGCAGTACTTC
size: once; J: TRBJ2-1; V: TRBV6-1; D: TRBD2; CDR3: CASRREGTYNEQFF; DNA: TGTGCCAGCAGGCGGGAGGGAACCTACAATGAGCAGTTCTTC
size: few; J: TRBJ2-7; V: TRBV6-6; D: -; CDR3: CASSPDSSAYEQYF; DNA: TGTGCCAGCAGTCCAGACAGTTCAGCCTACGAGCAGTACTTC
size: few; J: TRBJ1-4; V: TRBV18; D: TRBD1; CDR3: CASSLRQGEGEKLFF; DNA: TGTGCCAGCTCACTCCGACAGGGAGAAGGTGAAAAACTGTTTTTT
size: few; J: TRBJ2-3; V: TRBV4-1; D: -; CDR3: CASSQDSGASDTQYF; DNA: TGCGCCAGCAGCCAAGATTCTGGAGCCTCCGATACGCAGTATTTT
size: few; J: TRBJ1-2; V: TRBV10-1; D: TRBD1; CDR3: CASSEGTGGSRGYTF; DNA: TGCGCCAGCAGTGAAGGGACAGGGGGCAGTCGTGGCTACACCTTC
size: -; J: TRBJ1-5; V: TRBV30; D: TRBD1; CDR3: CAWSAGGFGQPQHF; DNA: TGTGCCTGGAGTGCAGGGGGCTTCGGTCAGCCCCAGCATTTT
size: -; J: TRBJ1-2; V: TRBV5-6; D: -; CDR3: CASSRTAQGGYTF; DNA: TGTGCCAGCAGCCGGACAGCCCAGGGGGGCTACACCTTC
size: -; J: TRBJ2-1; V: TRBV5-1; D: TRBD2; CDR3: CASSPSSGTRFEQFF; DNA: TGCGCCAGCAGCCCAAGCTCCGGGACTAGGTTTGAGCAGTTCTTC